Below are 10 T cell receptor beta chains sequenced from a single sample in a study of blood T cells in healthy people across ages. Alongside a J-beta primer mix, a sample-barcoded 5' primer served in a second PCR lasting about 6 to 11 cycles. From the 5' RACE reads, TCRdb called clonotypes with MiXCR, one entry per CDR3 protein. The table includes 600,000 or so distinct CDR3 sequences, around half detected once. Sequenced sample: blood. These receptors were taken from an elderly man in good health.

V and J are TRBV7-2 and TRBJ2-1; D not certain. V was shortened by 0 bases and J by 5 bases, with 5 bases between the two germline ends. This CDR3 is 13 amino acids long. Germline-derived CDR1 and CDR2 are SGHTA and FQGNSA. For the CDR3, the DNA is TGTGCCAGCAGCTTAGCGAAACACAATGAGCAGTTCTTC. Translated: CASSLAKHNEQFF.

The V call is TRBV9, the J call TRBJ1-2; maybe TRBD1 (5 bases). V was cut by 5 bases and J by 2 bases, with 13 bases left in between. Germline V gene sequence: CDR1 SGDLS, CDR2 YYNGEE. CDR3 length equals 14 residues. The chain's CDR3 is CASRTPGRNYGYTF. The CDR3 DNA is TGTGCCAGCAGAACGCCGGGACGGAACTATGGCTACACCTTC.

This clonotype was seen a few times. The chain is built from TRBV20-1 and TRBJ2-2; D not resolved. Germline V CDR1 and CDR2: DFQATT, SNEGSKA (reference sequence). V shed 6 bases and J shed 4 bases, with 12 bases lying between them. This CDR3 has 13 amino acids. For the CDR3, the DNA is TGCAGTGCCCGGTCCGGCGGCACCGGGGAGCTGTTTTTT. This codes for CSARSGGTGELFF.

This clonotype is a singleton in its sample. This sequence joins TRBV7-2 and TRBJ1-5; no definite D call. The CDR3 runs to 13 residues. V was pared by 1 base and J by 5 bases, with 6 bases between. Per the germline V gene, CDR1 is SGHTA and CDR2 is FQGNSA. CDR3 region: CASSLDNYQPQHF. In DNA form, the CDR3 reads TGTGCCAGCAGCTTAGACAACTATCAGCCCCAGCATTTT.

The CDR3 DNA reads as TGTGCCAGCAGCGTAGCGGATGTGCAGTTCTTC. This sequence encodes CASSVADVQFF. The V gene is TRBV9, the J gene TRBJ2-1; the D is unclear. Germline-derived CDR1 and CDR2 are SGDLS and YYNGEE. This CDR3 is built from 11 residues. V was shortened by 0 bases and J by 12 bases, with 7 bases between the two germline ends. Full variable domain (outside the CDR3, taken from reference TRBV9 and TRBJ2-1): DSGVTQTPKHLITATGQRVTLRCSPRSGDLSVYWYQQSLDQGLQFLIQYYNGEERAKGNILERFSAQQFPDLHSELNLSSLELGDSALYFCASSVADVQFFGPGTRLTVL.

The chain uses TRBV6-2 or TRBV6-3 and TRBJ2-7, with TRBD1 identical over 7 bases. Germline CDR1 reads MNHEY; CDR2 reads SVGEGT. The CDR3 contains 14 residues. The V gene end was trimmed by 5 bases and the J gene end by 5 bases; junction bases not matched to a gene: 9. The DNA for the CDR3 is TGTGCCAGCAGTGCTCCGACAGGGCAAGACGAGCAGTACTTC. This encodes CASSAPTGQDEQYF.

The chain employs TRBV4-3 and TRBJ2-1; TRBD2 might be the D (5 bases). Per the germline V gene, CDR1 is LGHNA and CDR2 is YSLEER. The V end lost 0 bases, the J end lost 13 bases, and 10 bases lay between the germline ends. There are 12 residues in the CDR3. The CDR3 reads CASSQEAGNQFF. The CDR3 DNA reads TGCGCCAGCAGCCAAGAGGCCGGGAACCAGTTCTTC.

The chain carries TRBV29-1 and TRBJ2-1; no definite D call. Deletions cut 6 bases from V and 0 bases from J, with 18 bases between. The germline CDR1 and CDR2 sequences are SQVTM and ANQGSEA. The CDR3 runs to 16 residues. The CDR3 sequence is CSVRTQKSSSYNEQFF. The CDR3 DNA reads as TGCAGCGTGAGAACCCAGAAGTCTAGCTCCTACAATGAGCAGTTCTTC.

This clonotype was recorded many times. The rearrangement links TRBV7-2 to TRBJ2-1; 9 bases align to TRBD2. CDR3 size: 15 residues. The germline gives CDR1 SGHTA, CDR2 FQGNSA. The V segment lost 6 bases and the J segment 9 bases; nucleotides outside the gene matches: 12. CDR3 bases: TGTGCCAGCAGACTGCTAGCGGGGACACTCAGTGAGCAGTTCTTC. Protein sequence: CASRLLAGTLSEQFF.

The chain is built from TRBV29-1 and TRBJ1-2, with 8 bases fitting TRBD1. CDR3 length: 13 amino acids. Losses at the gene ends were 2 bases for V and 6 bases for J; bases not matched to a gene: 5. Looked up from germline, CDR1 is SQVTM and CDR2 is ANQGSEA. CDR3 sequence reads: CSVEIDRGDGYTF. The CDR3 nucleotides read TGCAGCGTTGAAATCGACAGGGGAGATGGCTACACCTTC. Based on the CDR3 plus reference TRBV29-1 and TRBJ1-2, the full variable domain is SAVISQKPSRDICQRGTSLTIQCQVDSQVTMMFWYRQQPGQSLTLIATANQGSEATYESGFVIDKFPISRPNLTFSTLTVSNMSPEDSSIYLCSVEIDRGDGYTFGSGTRLTVV.